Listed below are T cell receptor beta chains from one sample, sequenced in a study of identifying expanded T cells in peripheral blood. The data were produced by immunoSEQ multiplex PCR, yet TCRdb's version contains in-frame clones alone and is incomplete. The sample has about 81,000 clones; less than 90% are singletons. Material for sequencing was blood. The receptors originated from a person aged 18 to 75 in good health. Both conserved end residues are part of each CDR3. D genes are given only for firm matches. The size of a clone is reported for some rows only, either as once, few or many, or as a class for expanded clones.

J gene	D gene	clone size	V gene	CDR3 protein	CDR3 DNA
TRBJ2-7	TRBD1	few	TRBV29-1	CSVYTTGNSYEQYF	TGCAGCGTTTACACGACAGGGAACTCCTACGAGCAGTACTTC
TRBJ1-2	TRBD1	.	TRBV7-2	CASSLVGQGDGYGYGYTF	TGTGCCAGCAGCTTAGTTGGACAGGGTGACGGGTATGGCTATGGCTACACCTTC
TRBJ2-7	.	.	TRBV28	CASSSSGEQYF	TGTGCCAGCAGTTCCTCGGGGGAGCAGTACTTC
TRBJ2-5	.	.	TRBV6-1	CASSEGKTQYF	TGTGCCAGCAGTGAGGGAAAGACCCAGTACTTC
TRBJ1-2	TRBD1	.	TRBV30	CAWDGTGNYGYTF	TGTGCCTGGGACGGGACAGGGAACTATGGCTACACCTTC
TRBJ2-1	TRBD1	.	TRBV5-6	CASTPGGGNEQFF	TGTGCCAGCACCCCAGGGGGCGGAAATGAGCAGTTCTTC
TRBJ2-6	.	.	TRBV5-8	CASSSGQSGANVLTF	TGTGCCAGCAGCTCTGGACAATCCGGGGCCAACGTCCTGACTTTC
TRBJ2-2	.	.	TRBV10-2	CATHPGLNTGELFF	TGCGCCACCCACCCGGGGCTCAACACCGGGGAGCTGTTTTTT
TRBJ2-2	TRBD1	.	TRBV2	CASSEARTGASGELFF	TGTGCCAGCAGTGAAGCTAGGACAGGGGCCTCCGGGGAGCTGTTTTTT
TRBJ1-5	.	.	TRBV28	CASSLRGAGANNQPQHF	TGTGCCAGCAGTTTAAGGGGGGCAGGGGCTAACAATCAGCCCCAGCATTTT
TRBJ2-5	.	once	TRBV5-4	CASSLPTGAQETQYF	TGTGCCAGCAGCTTACCGACGGGCGCCCAAGAGACCCAGTACTTC
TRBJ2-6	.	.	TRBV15	CATKGGRSGANVLTF	TGTGCCACCAAGGGGGGGCGCTCTGGGGCCAACGTCCTGACTTTC
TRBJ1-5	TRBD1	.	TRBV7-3	CASSLGPRGPGQPQHF	TGTGCCAGCAGCTTAGGCCCCAGGGGGCCTGGTCAGCCCCAGCATTTT
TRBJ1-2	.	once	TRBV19	CASSTQESQLYGYTF	TGTGCCAGTAGTACACAGGAATCTCAACTCTATGGCTACACCTTC
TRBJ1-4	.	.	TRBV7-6	CASSQGGTNEKLFF	TGTGCCAGCAGCCAAGGGGGGACTAATGAAAAACTGTTTTTT
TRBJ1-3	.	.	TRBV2	CASSEASRDNGNTIYF	TGTGCCAGCAGTGAAGCGAGCCGGGACAATGGAAACACCATATATTTT
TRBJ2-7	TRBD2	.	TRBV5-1	CASSPGLAESSYEQYF	TGCGCCAGCAGCCCGGGACTAGCGGAGAGCTCCTACGAGCAGTACTTC
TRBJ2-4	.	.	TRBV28	CASSPSLGVDIQYF	TGTGCCAGCAGTCCGTCTCTAGGGGTAGACATTCAGTACTTC
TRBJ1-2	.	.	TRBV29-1	CSVGRPGYGYTF	TGCAGCGTTGGCCGCCCGGGGTATGGCTACACCTTC
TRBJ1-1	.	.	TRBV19	CASSIGQAATEAFF	TGTGCCAGTAGTATAGGACAGGCCGCTACTGAAGCTTTCTTT
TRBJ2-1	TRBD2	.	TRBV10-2	CASSEERGWYNEQFF	TGCGCCAGCAGTGAGGAGCGGGGGTGGTACAATGAGCAGTTCTTC
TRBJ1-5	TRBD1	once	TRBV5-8	CASSLGPGQINQPQHF	TGTGCCAGCAGCTTGGGGCCGGGACAGATCAATCAGCCCCAGCATTTT
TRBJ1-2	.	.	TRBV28	CASSLTTDVYGYTF	TGTGCCAGCAGTTTAACGACGGACGTTTATGGCTACACCTTC
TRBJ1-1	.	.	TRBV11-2	CASSKAGTANTEAFF	TGTGCCAGCAGTAAAGCCGGGACGGCGAACACTGAAGCTTTCTTT
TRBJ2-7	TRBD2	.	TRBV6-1	CASSETAGGNEQYF	TGTGCCAGCAGTGAAACCGCGGGAGGGAACGAGCAGTACTTC
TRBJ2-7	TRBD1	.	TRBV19	CASSPWGQGSYEQYF	TGTGCCAGTAGTCCCTGGGGACAGGGGTCCTACGAGCAGTACTTC
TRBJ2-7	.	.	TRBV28	CASRVGDLSHEQYF	TGTGCCAGCAGGGTAGGGGACCTCTCTCACGAGCAGTACTTC
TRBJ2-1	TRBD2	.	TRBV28	CASSLRGGLAERGNEQFF	TGTGCCAGCAGCCTCAGGGGAGGACTAGCGGAGAGGGGCAATGAGCAGTTCTTC
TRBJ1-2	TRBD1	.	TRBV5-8	CASSRYRGTYGYTF	TGTGCCAGCAGCAGATACAGGGGGACCTATGGCTACACCTTC
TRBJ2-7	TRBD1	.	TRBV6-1	CASTQDGTVPYEQYF	TGTGCCAGCACCCAAGACGGGACAGTCCCCTACGAGCAGTACTTC
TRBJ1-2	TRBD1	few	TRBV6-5	CASIGQEYGYTF	TGTGCCAGCATCGGACAGGAGTATGGCTACACCTTC
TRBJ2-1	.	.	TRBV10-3	CAISEAGSTHEQFF	TGTGCCATCAGTGAAGCAGGGTCCACGCATGAGCAGTTCTTC
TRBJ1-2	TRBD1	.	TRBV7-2	CASSSPGQGFGYTF	TGTGCCAGCAGCAGTCCGGGACAGGGATTTGGCTACACCTTC
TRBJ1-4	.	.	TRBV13	CASSLRKGLIYEKLFF	TGTGCCAGCAGCTTAAGGAAGGGGCTAATTTACGAAAAACTGTTTTTT
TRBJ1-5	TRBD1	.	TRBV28	CAINRDSGNQPQHF	TGTGCCATCAACCGGGACAGCGGAAATCAGCCCCAGCATTTT
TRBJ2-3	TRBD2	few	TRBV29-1	CSVVTSGSTDTQYF	TGCAGCGTCGTCACTAGCGGGAGCACAGATACGCAGTATTTT
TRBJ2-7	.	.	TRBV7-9	CASSLGDEQYF	TGTGCCAGCAGCTTAGGGGACGAGCAGTACTTC
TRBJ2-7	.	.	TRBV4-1	CASSQDGWAPREQYF	TGCGCCAGCAGCCAAGATGGGTGGGCCCCTCGGGAGCAGTACTTC
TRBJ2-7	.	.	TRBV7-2	CASSLVTAAPGLSYEQYF	TGTGCCAGCAGCTTAGTTACTGCGGCCCCAGGGTTATCCTACGAGCAGTACTTC
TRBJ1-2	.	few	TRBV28	CASSRYGYTF	TGTGCCAGCAGTAGGTATGGCTACACCTTC
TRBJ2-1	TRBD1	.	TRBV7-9	CASSLSQGVRYNEQFF	TGTGCCAGCAGCCTCTCCCAGGGGGTAAGGTACAATGAGCAGTTCTTC
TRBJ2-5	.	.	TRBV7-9	CASEGQETQYF	TGTGCCAGCGAGGGGCAAGAGACCCAGTACTTC
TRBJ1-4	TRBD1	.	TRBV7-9	CASSPGQGGEKLFF	TGTGCCAGCAGCCCGGGACAGGGGGGTGAAAAACTGTTTTTT
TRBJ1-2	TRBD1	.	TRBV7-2	CASSVRAGGDINYGYTF	TGTGCCAGCAGCGTTAGGGCAGGGGGCGACATCAACTATGGCTACACCTTC
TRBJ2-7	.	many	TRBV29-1	CSVEMAREQYF	TGCAGCGTTGAAATGGCTAGAGAGCAGTACTTC
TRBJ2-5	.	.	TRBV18	CASSPQLADWLKETQYF	TGTGCCAGCTCACCACAATTAGCGGACTGGTTAAAAGAGACCCAGTACTTC
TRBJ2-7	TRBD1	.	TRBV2	CASTSGTGSDEQYF	TGTGCCAGCACCTCCGGGACAGGGAGTGACGAGCAGTACTTC
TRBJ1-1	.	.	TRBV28	CASSSIQGVNTEAFF	TGTGCCAGCAGTAGTATACAGGGCGTGAACACTGAAGCTTTCTTT
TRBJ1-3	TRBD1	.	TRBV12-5	CASGLNPGGAPRSIGTIYF	TGTGCTAGTGGTTTAAATCCAGGGGGGGCGCCCCGGAGTATTGGCACCATATATTTT
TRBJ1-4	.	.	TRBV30	CAWSVVEKLFF	TGTGCCTGGAGTGTAGTTGAAAAACTGTTTTTT
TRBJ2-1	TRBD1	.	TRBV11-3	CASSETGSPYNEQFF	TGTGCCAGCAGCGAGACAGGGAGCCCCTACAATGAGCAGTTCTTC
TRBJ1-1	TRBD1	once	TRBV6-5	CASRLQGSAGTEAFF	TGTGCCAGCAGACTACAGGGGTCGGCTGGCACTGAAGCTTTCTTT